These 14 T cell receptor beta chains originate from one sample sequenced in a study of cytomegalovirus exposure and HLA in healthy donors. Method: immunoSEQ multiplex PCR; TCRdb's copy keeps in-frame clones and lacks some. Among roughly 300,000 clones listed, 88% were seen once. The specimen was PBMCs. The receptor source for this set is a woman aged 18 to 35 in good health and CMV-seronegative.

The chain links TRBV5-4 to TRBJ2-1; D possibly corresponds to TRBD2 (5 bases). V shed 5 bases and J shed 15 bases, with 24 bases lying between them. The CDR3 covers 14 residues. Germline CDR1 and CDR2: SGHNT and YYREEE (reference sequence). The CDR3 DNA reads as TGTGCCAGCAGGAACACCGGCGGGCCCCGGGATATGTTCTTC. As protein: CASRNTGGPRDMFF.

This clone was observed a single time. The J gene is TRBJ2-1, the V gene TRBV9; TRBD2 aligns across 7 bases. This CDR3 contains 15 residues. The trim removed 2 bases at V and 0 bases at J, leaving 2 bases unmatched. Germline CDR1 SGDLS, CDR2 YYNGEE. The CDR3 sequence: CASSVSGGSYNEQFF. The DNA for the CDR3 is TGTGCCAGCAGCGTCTCGGGAGGCTCCTACAATGAGCAGTTCTTC.

The rearrangement links TRBV14 to TRBJ1-4; 11 nucleotides line up with TRBD1. CDR3 length: 15 amino acids. With 4 bases clipped from V and 7 bases from J, the junction kept 5 bases outside the gene matches. CDR1 and CDR2 from the germline V gene are SGHDN and FVKESK. In DNA, the CDR3 is TGTGCCAGCAGCCTTCGGACAGGGGGCGGTGAAAAACTGTTTTTT. As protein: CASSLRTGGGEKLFF.

The V gene is TRBV20-1, the J gene TRBJ1-2; tentatively, D is TRBD1 (5 bases). The V and J ends lost 4 bases and 6 bases respectively, with 9 bases between them. The CDR3 spans 11 residues. CDR1 and CDR2 (germline): DFQATT, SNEGSKA (reference sequence). CDR3 in amino acids: CSANRGNGYTF. CDR3 in DNA: TGCAGTGCTAATCGGGGGAATGGCTACACCTTC.

The chain combines TRBV19 with TRBJ2-2; TRBD2 might be the D (6 bases). This CDR3 has 14 residues. With 3 bases removed from V and 5 bases from J, the gap between germline ends came to 10 bases. Germline values: CDR1 LNHDA, CDR2 SQIVND (reference sequence). CDR3 in amino acids: CASSIELATGELFF. The DNA of the CDR3 is TGTGCCAGTAGTATCGAACTAGCTACCGGGGAGCTGTTTTTT.

The gene calls are TRBV30 and TRBJ1-5; possibly TRBD1 for D (6 bases). CDR3 length equals 16 residues. V lost 1 base, J lost 3 bases, and 16 bases lay in between. Germline V CDR1 and CDR2: GTSNPN, SVGIG (reference sequence). The CDR3 DNA is TGTGCCTGGAGTGACAAAACAGGGTCTCCCAATCAGCCCCAGCATTTT. Its protein is CAWSDKTGSPNQPQHF.

This chain connects TRBV6-6 to TRBJ1-2, with TRBD1 matching over 9 bases. Germline values: CDR1 MNHNY, CDR2 SVGAGI (reference sequence). The CDR3 has 15 residues. Trimming removed 6 bases from V and 10 bases from J; junction bases left unmatched: 15. The CDR3 region is CASRKSQGAMEIYTF. CDR3 DNA sequence: TGTGCCAGCAGAAAATCACAGGGGGCCATGGAGATCTACACCTTC.

The genes are TRBV5-1 and TRBJ2-1; possibly TRBD2 for D (6 bases). There are 13 residues in the CDR3. The V end was cut by 6 bases, the J end by 6 bases, with 13 bases between. Germline loops: CDR1 SGHRS, CDR2 YFSETQ. The CDR3 DNA sequence: TGCGCCAGCACCCGGGCCGGGGGCAATGAGCAGTTCTTC. Its translation is CASTRAGGNEQFF.

This chain connects TRBV5-1 to TRBJ2-5; 7 bases agree with TRBD2. There are 14 residues in the CDR3. Germline V lookup: CDR1 SGHRS, CDR2 YFSETQ. V shed 3 bases and J 5 bases; nucleotides not matched to a gene: 7. The CDR3 here is CASSSRLGGETQYF. The CDR3 nucleotides read TGCGCCAGCAGCTCCCGACTGGGAGGGGAGACCCAGTACTTC. Combining the CDR3 with reference TRBV5-1 and TRBJ2-5 gives the whole variable domain KAGVTQTPRYLIKTRGQQVTLSCSPISGHRSVSWYQQTPGQGLQFLFEYFSETQRNKGNFPGRFSGRQFSNSRSEMNVSTLELGDSALYLCASSSRLGGETQYFGPGTRLLVL.

J is TRBJ2-7 and V is TRBV6-5; D possibly corresponds to TRBD2 (5 bases). This CDR3 is built from 15 residues. Per the germline V gene, CDR1 is MNHEY and CDR2 is SVGAGI. V was trimmed by 2 bases and J by 2 bases, leaving 13 bases between them. In DNA, the CDR3 is TGTGCCAGCAGTTACCCCGGTGCGGGTACCTACGAGCAGTACTTC. Its translation is CASSYPGAGTYEQYF.

The chain employs TRBV6-1 and TRBJ1-2; no clear D gene. Germline CDR1 reads MNHNS; CDR2 reads SASEGT. V lost 2 bases and J 4 bases, leaving 5 bases between the germline ends. This CDR3 is built from 12 residues. The DNA for the CDR3 is TGTGCCAGCAGTGAATGGCCCTATGGCTACACCTTC. It is translated as CASSEWPYGYTF.

The chain combines TRBV7-9 with TRBJ1-2, with D possibly TRBD1 on 5 matching bases. Germline V gene lookup returns CDR1 SEHNR and CDR2 FQNEAQ (reference sequence). V shed 3 bases and J shed 8 bases, with 10 bases lying between them. This CDR3 region has 12 residues. CDR3 in DNA: TGTGCCAGCAGCTTGGTCAGGGCGGGCTACACCTTC. Protein sequence: CASSLVRAGYTF.

The chain joins TRBV30 to TRBJ2-7; weak D call: TRBD2 (6 bases). Between the trimmed V and J ends, which lost 4 bases and 2 bases, there was a span of 21 bases. CDR1 is GTSNPN, CDR2 SVGIG, per germline (reference sequence). The CDR3 is made up of 16 amino acids. This CDR3 reads CAWKSGGAGTPYEQYF. The CDR3, as DNA: TGTGCCTGGAAATCAGGAGGGGCCGGCACGCCCTACGAGCAGTACTTC.

The CDR3 bases are TGTGCCAGCAGCGCCAGTCGGGAGAACACTGAAGCTTTCTTT. Protein product: CASSASRENTEAFF. The genes are TRBV9 and TRBJ1-1, with D unresolved. V lost 3 bases, J lost 1 base, and 10 bases lay in between. Looked up from germline, CDR1 is SGDLS and CDR2 is YYNGEE. CDR3 size: 14 residues.